The source of this T cell receptor beta chain is a study of CD8+ T cells in alopecia areata. On this clone: The antigen is unknown.

The authors extracted RNA and reverse transcribed it into cDNA as the sequencing template. Assay: immunoSEQ multiplex PCR; the TCRdb copy retains only in-frame clones and omits some. Of 150,000 to 200,000 clones listed, less than 65% are singletons. The treatment: oral pan-JAK inhibitor, 5-10 mg twice daily. Lesional scalp punch biopsies and peripheral blood came from alopecia areata patients. General study points: Higher clonality than in normal scalp was seen in lesional scalp, especially alopecia totalis/universalis. Numerous clones, expanded in lesions, remained in scalp and blood during tofacitinib.

The germline V gene has CDR1 SQVTM and CDR2 ANQGSEA. The CDR3 is 11 amino acids. Trimming removed 4 bases from V and 5 bases from J, with 7 bases in between. The TCR originated in a human donor with alopecia areata. The rearrangement links TRBV29-1 to TRBJ2-3, with D uncertain. The sample was CD4+ T cells sorted from blood, taken at week 24, from a patient treated with tofacitinib. The CDR3 DNA reads TGCAGCGTTGTATTCATAGATACGCAGTATTTT. Its protein product is CSVVFIDTQYF.